This is a list of T cell receptor beta chains from one sample in a study of shared clonotypes between healthy human individuals. The method was immunoSEQ multiplex PCR; TCRdb's version includes in-frame clones alone and lacks a portion of them. The data show 2 million to 2.5 million clones, approximately 95% seen once. The sample consisted of naive CD4+ T cells sorted from blood. The receptor source for this set is a man aged 18-30 years in good health. Both conserved end residues are part of each CDR3. The D gene is left open where the match is weak. Only some rows state a clone size, as once, few, many or a class for expanded clones.

j_call	v_call	d_call	clone_size	cdr3_nt	cdr3_aa
TRBJ2-6	TRBV9	.	.	TGTGCCAGCAGCCCCTTGGGAGGATCCCCCTCTGGGGCCAACGTCCTGACTTTC	CASSPLGGSPSGANVLTF
TRBJ2-7	TRBV10-3	.	.	TGTGCCATCAGTGAATTATCGGGAGCCGAGCAGTACTTC	CAISELSGAEQYF
TRBJ1-1	TRBV27	.	.	TGTGCCAGCAGTCGACAGTTTCGGACTGAAGCTTTCTTT	CASSRQFRTEAFF
TRBJ1-5	TRBV2	.	once	TGTGCGGTCGGTCTCCCCCAGCATTTT	CAVGLPQHF
TRBJ2-3	TRBV9	.	.	TGTGCCAGCAGCGTAGGGGGCGGTCCGGTCCCTAAATCGCAGTATTTT	CASSVGGGPVPKSQYF
TRBJ1-1	TRBV19	.	.	TGTGCCAGTGGGCCGCTAGCGAACACTGAAGCTTTCTTT	CASGPLANTEAFF
TRBJ1-1	TRBV4-3	.	.	TGCGCCAGCAGCCGAGAAGCAACGGTGAACACTGAAGCTTTCTTT	CASSREATVNTEAFF
TRBJ1-1	TRBV5-1	.	.	TGCGCCAGCAGCCAGACCTCCTTGATTTTCGGGGAACAGAACACTGAAGCTTTCTTT	CASSQTSLIFGEQNTEAFF
TRBJ1-1	TRBV27	.	.	TGTGCCAGCAGTTTGACACAGGGTGGATCTGAAGCTTTCTTT	CASSLTQGGSEAFF
TRBJ1-2	TRBV28	.	once	TGTGCCAGCAACTACAGGGCGAATGGCTACACCTTC	CASNYRANGYTF
TRBJ2-7	TRBV11-2	TRBD1	.	TGTGCCAGCAGCGGTCGTTTGACAGGGACCGCCTACGAGCAGTACTTC	CASSGRLTGTAYEQYF
TRBJ1-6	TRBV6-5	TRBD1	.	TGTGCCAGCAGTTACTCGAGACAGGGGAGTTCACCCCTCCACTTT	CASSYSRQGSSPLHF
TRBJ1-1	TRBV5-1	.	.	TGCGCCAGCAGCGCAGAAACAGGGCGGAGTGAAGCTTTCTTT	CASSAETGRSEAFF
TRBJ1-2	TRBV19	TRBD1	once	TGTGCCAGTAGTTCTCCCGGGACAGGAAACTATGGCTACACCTTC	CASSSPGTGNYGYTF
TRBJ2-1	TRBV5-6	.	.	TGTGCCAGCAGCTTCAATAGCGGAAGAAACAATGAGCAGTTCTTC	CASSFNSGRNNEQFF
TRBJ2-3	TRBV4-3	.	.	TGCGCCAGCAGCCTCAGGGACACAGATACGCAGTATTTT	CASSLRDTDTQYF
TRBJ1-4	TRBV6-6	TRBD1	.	TGTGCCAGCAGTTGGGGACAGGTGAATGAAAAACTGTTTTTT	CASSWGQVNEKLFF
TRBJ1-2	TRBV9	TRBD1	few	TGTGCCAGCAGCGTTGGGGGACAGCTTATATTTGGCTACACCTTC	CASSVGGQLIFGYTF
TRBJ2-5	TRBV10-2	.	.	TGCGCCAGCAATGTAGACGGAGGGGAGACCCAGTACTTC	CASNVDGGETQYF
TRBJ1-2	TRBV27	TRBD1	.	TGTGCCAGCAGTTTTTTGACAGGGGGCTCATATGGCTACACCTTC	CASSFLTGGSYGYTF
TRBJ2-7	TRBV9	.	.	TGTGCCAGCAGCCGAGCTGCAGCCTCCTACGAGCAGTACTTC	CASSRAAASYEQYF
TRBJ1-5	TRBV30	.	.	TGTGCCTGGAAAGGGGGGGGAATTAATCAGCCCCAGCATTTT	CAWKGGGINQPQHF
TRBJ2-3	TRBV30	.	.	TGTGCCTGGGGGAAGGGGGTAACGCAGTATTTT	CAWGKGVTQYF
TRBJ1-6	TRBV2	.	.	TGTGCCAGCAGTCGGACAGCACTTAATTCACCCCTCCACTTT	CASSRTALNSPLHF
TRBJ2-1	TRBV4-1	TRBD2	.	TGCGCCAGCAGCCAAGCCCGGGGCGTGAGCGGGAGTTACAATGAGCAGTTCTTC	CASSQARGVSGSYNEQFF
TRBJ1-2	TRBV5-1	.	.	TGCGCCAGCAGCTTGGGCTCGGGGGCTACTGGCTACACCTTC	CASSLGSGATGYTF
TRBJ1-2	TRBV7-9	.	.	TGTGCCAGCAGCTCCCTTGGGCAAACTGGCTACACCTTC	CASSSLGQTGYTF
TRBJ2-2	TRBV2	TRBD2	.	TGTGCCAGCAGCGGACTAGCAGCGAACACCGGGGAGCTGTTTTTT	CASSGLAANTGELFF
TRBJ1-6	TRBV6-1	.	.	TGTGCCAGCAGTGAAGATAGGGCCCGAGGGAATTCACCCCTCCACTTT	CASSEDRARGNSPLHF
TRBJ2-5	TRBV18	TRBD2	.	TGTGCCAGCTCACCTTGGACTAGCGGGGGGCGAGAGACCCAGTACTTC	CASSPWTSGGRETQYF
TRBJ2-5	TRBV29-1	TRBD2	.	TGCAGCGTTCTGGGGACTAACACGGGGGAGACCCAGTACTTC	CSVLGTNTGETQYF
TRBJ2-1	TRBV7-7	.	.	TGTGCTAGCAGCTTAGTCGGAAGCAATGAGCAGTTCTTC	CASSLVGSNEQFF
TRBJ1-5	TRBV19	.	.	TGTGCCAGTAATGCCCCCTCCTATTGGGGCAATCAGCCCCAGCATTTT	CASNAPSYWGNQPQHF
TRBJ1-1	TRBV7-9	.	.	TGTGCCAGCAGAGGGACCGGGAACACTGAAGCTTTCTTT	CASRGTGNTEAFF
TRBJ1-3	TRBV5-1	.	.	TGCGCCAGCAGCTTGGGACGAGGTGAGACTGGAAACACCATATATTTT	CASSLGRGETGNTIYF
TRBJ1-1	TRBV5-6	.	.	TGTGCCAGCAGAACAGTGACTCTCACGAACACTGAAGCTTTCTTT	CASRTVTLTNTEAFF
TRBJ1-1	TRBV7-2	.	.	TGTGCCAGCAGCTTAGGATTGGGGGACACTGAAGCTTTCTTT	CASSLGLGDTEAFF
TRBJ2-2	TRBV5-8	.	.	TGTGCCAGCAGCCCCAGGACACCCTCGGTGACCGGGGAGCTGTTTTTT	CASSPRTPSVTGELFF
TRBJ1-6	TRBV4-1	TRBD1	.	TGCGCCAGCAGCTCACCGGGACAGGGCAGCTATAATTCACCCCTCCACTTT	CASSSPGQGSYNSPLHF
TRBJ1-2	TRBV10-3	TRBD1	.	TGTGCCATCACCTTAACAGGGGGCCGTGGCTACACCTTC	CAITLTGGRGYTF
TRBJ2-1	TRBV6-1	.	.	TGTGCCAGCAGTGTAGGCAATGAGCAGTTCTTC	CASSVGNEQFF
TRBJ2-5	TRBV5-4	TRBD1	.	TGTGCCAGCAGCTTGGGGACAGGGGGAAATTCGGAGACCCAGTACTTC	CASSLGTGGNSETQYF
TRBJ2-3	TRBV6-1	TRBD2	.	TGTGCCAGCACCACTAGCGGGGGTGAAGGTACGCAGTATTTT	CASTTSGGEGTQYF